This paragraph covers one T cell receptor beta chain sequence. Clones were read by immunoSEQ multiplex PCR, and TCRdb kept only the in-frame ones, dropping some. The table includes roughly 13,000 clones, about four fifths detected once. This sample was included in a study of tumor-infiltrating lymphocytes in localized non-small cell lung cancer. The germline V gene encodes CDR1 MRHNA and CDR2 SNTAGT. The V gene lost 6 bases and the J gene lost 1 base, with 8 bases spanning the gap. The CDR3 extends over 13 amino acids. Sample: lung tumor tissue. J is TRBJ2-3 and V is TRBV6-4; tentative D call: TRBD1 (6 bases). The receptor comes from a human donor with non-small cell lung cancer. In DNA, the CDR3 is TGTGCCAGCAGAGCAGGGGGCACAGATACGCAGTATTTT. Translated, it gives CASRAGGTDTQYF.